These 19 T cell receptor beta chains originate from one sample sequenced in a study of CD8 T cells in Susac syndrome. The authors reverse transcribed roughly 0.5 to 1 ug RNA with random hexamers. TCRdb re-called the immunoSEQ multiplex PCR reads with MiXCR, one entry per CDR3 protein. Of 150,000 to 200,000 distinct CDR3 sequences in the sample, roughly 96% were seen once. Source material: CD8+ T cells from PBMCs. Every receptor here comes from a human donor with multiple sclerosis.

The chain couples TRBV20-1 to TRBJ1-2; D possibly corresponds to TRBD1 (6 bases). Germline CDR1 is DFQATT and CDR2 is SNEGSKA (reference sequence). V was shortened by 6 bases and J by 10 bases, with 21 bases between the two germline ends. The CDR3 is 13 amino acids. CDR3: CSATGTAYWDYTF. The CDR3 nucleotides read TGCAGTGCCACAGGGACCGCCTACTGGGACTACACCTTC.

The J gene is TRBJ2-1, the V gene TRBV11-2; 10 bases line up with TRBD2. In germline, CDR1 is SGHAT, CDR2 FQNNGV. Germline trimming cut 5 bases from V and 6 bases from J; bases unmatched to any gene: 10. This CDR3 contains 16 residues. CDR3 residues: CASSGRRTSGGNEQFF. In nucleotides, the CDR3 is TGTGCCAGCAGCGGACGAAGGACTAGCGGCGGCAATGAGCAGTTCTTC.

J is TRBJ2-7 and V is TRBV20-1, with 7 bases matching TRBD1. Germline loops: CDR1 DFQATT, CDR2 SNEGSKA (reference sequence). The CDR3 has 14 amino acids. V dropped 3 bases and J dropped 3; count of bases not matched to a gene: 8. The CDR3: CSARGQHILYEQYF. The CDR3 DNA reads TGCAGTGCTAGGGGACAGCACATCCTCTACGAGCAGTACTTC.

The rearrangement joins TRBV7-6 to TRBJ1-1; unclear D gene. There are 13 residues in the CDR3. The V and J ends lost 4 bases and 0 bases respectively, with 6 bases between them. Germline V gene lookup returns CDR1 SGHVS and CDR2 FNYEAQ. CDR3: CASSYNLNTEAFF. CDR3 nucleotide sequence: TGTGCCAGCAGCTATAATTTGAACACTGAAGCTTTCTTT.

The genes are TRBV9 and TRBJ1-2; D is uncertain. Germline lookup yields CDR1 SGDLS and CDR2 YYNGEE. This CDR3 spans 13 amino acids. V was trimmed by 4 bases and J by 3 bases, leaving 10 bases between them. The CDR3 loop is CASSQQGYYGYTF. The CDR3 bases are TGTGCCAGCAGCCAACAAGGATACTATGGCTACACCTTC.

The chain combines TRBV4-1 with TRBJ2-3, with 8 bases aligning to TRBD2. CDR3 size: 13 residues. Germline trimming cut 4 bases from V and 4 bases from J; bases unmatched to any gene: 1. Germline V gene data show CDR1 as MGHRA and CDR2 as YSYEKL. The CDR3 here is CASSRSGADTQYF. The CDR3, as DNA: TGCGCCAGCAGCCGTAGCGGGGCAGATACGCAGTATTTT.

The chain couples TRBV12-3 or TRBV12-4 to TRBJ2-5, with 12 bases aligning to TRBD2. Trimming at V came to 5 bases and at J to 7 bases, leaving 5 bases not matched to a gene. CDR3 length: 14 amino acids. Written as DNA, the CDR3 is TGTGCCAGCAGTCCACTAGCGGGGGGTAGGACCCAGTACTTC. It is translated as CASSPLAGGRTQYF.

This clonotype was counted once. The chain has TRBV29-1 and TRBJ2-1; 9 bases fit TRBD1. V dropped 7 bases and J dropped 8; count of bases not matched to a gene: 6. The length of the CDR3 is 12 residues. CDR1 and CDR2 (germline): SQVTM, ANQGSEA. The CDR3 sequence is CSGGRDRDEQFF. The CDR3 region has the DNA TGCAGCGGCGGCCGGGACAGGGATGAGCAGTTCTTC.

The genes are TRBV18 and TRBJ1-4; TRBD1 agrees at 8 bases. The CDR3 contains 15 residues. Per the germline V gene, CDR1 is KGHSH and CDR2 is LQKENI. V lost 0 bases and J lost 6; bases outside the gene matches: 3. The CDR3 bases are TGTGCCAGCTCACCACCGGACAGGGAGGATGAAAAACTGTTTTTT. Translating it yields CASSPPDREDEKLFF. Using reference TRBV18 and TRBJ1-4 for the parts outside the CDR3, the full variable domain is NAGVMQNPRHLVRRRGQEARLRCSPMKGHSHVYWYRQLPEEGLKFMVYLQKENIIDESGMPKERFSAEFPKEGPSILRIQQVVRGDSAAYFCASSPPDREDEKLFFGSGTQLSVL.

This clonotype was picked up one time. The CDR3 nucleotides are TGCAGTGCTTCCCTAGCGGGAGGTCCCTACGAGCAGTACTTC. Protein product: CSASLAGGPYEQYF. The rearrangement joins TRBV20-1 to TRBJ2-7; TRBD2 aligns across 11 bases. The germline V gene has CDR1 DFQATT and CDR2 SNEGSKA (reference sequence). This CDR3 has 14 residues. The J segment lost 2 bases and the V segment lost 5 bases, leaving 5 bases of the junction unmatched.

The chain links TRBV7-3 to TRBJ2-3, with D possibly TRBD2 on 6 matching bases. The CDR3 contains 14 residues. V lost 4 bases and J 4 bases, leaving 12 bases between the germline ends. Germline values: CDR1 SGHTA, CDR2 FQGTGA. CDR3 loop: CASSSGGGSDTQYF. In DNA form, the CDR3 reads TGTGCCAGCAGCTCGGGCGGAGGGTCAGATACGCAGTATTTT.

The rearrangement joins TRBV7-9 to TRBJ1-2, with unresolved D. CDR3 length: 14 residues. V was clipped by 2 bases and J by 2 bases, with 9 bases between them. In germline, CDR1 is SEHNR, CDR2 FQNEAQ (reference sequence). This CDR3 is CASSLSEVNYGYTF. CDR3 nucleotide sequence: TGTGCCAGCAGCTTATCAGAGGTCAACTATGGCTACACCTTC.

CDR3 sequence (DNA): TGTGCCAGCAACGGACAGAACACTGAAGCTTTCTTT. Its protein product is CASNGQNTEAFF. The chain employs TRBV12-3 or TRBV12-4 and TRBJ1-1; D is perhaps TRBD1 (5 bases). This CDR3 comprises 12 residues. The V end lost 7 bases, the J end lost 1 base, and 7 bases lay between the germline ends.

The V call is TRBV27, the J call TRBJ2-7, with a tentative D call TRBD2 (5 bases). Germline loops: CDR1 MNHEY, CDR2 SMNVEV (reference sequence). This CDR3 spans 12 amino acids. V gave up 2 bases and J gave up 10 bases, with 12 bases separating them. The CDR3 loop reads CASSLLRGAQYF. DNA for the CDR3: TGTGCCAGCAGTTTACTCCGGGGAGCTCAGTACTTC.

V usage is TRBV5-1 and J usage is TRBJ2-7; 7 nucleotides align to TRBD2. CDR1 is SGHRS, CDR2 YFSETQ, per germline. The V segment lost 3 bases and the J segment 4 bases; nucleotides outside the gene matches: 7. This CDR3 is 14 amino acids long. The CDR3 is CASSSGRVRYEQYF. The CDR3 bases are TGCGCCAGCAGCTCTGGGAGGGTGAGGTACGAGCAGTACTTC.

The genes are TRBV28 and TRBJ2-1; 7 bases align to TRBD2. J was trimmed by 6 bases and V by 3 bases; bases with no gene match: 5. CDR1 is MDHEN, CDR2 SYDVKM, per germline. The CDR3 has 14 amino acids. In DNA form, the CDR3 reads TGTGCCAGCAGTTTGTCGGGAGGAGGCAATGAGCAGTTCTTC. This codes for CASSLSGGGNEQFF.

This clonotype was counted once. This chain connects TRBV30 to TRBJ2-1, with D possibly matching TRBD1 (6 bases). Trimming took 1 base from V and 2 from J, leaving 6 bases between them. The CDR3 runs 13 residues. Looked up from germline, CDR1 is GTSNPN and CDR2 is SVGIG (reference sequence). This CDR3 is CAWSGTAYNEQFF. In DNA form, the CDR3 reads TGTGCCTGGAGTGGGACAGCCTACAATGAGCAGTTCTTC.

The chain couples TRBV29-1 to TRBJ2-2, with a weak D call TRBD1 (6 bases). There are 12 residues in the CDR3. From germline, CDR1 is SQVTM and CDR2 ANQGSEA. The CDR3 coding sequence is TGCGCCGGTGAGGGGGAAACCGGGGAGCTGTTTTTT. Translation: CAGEGETGELFF.

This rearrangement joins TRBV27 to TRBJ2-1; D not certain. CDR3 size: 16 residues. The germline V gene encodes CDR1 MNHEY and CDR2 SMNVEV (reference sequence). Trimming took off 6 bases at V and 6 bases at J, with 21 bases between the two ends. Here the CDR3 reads CASSRALILNLNEQFF. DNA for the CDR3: TGTGCCAGCAGCCGGGCCCTCATCCTAAACCTCAATGAGCAGTTCTTC.